This T cell receptor (beta chain) was observed in a study of blood T cells in healthy people across ages (dated by TCRdb to the mid-2010s). Study-level background: In model experiments, template switching captured about one uniquely barcoded TCR beta cDNA molecule for every two T cells. Using the same blood draw, the study looked at two additional independent replicas of 1 million unique cDNA reads for two donors, one aged 18 to 29 and the other aged 80 or older. Four age groups were formed from the donors: young (average approximately 15 years), middle-aged (more than 35), aged (more than 55) and long-lived (more than 75). To avoid experimental bias, donors of different ages were distributed randomly across sequencing lanes. Age-related changes in TCR beta repertoire diversity were measured in the study by deep sequencing normalized with unique cDNA molecular identifiers. Overall results and qualifications from the work: Observed TCR beta diversity per million T cells fell roughly linearly with age, and a significant reduction was already apparent by age approximately 40. Compared with the aged group, the long-lived group had more naive CD4+ T cells, fewer expanded clones and increased TCR diversity, a pattern suggesting age selection. The percentage of naive T cells measured by flow cytometry correlated strongly with observed TCR beta diversity. Because profiling used bulk unsorted PBMCs, naive and antigen-experienced compartments could not be compared conclusively. Because the CMV infection status of the donors was unknown, age-related changes in expanded clonotypes may potentially have been confounded. Estimates of total diversity based on one million sequenced T cells were regarded as lower bounds and as underestimates.

Library prep was done by 5' RACE. For sequencing, an Illumina HiSeq 2500 was employed. A second PCR of roughly 7 to 11 cycles was run with a J-beta primer mix and a sample-barcoded 5' primer. A template-switch 5' adaptor carrying 12 random nucleotides introduced a unique molecular identifier onto each TCR beta cDNA molecule. Each sample yielded at least 2.5 million CDR3-containing paired-end reads. The Mint cDNA synthesis kit, primed by a TRBC-specific oligonucleotide, was used to synthesize first-strand cDNA from all RNA. All cDNA was treated with uracil-DNA glycosylase and then went through a first 18-cycle PCR with the universal primers M1SS and BC2_uni_R. The authors processed their data as follows. For normalization, 1 million high-quality reads were randomly selected from each sample, with every read carrying a distinct molecular identifier. Reads with shared molecular identifiers were discarded instead of being binned into consensus sequences. MiTCR, set to a Q25 quality threshold and the strictest error-elimination algorithm, was used for CDR3 identification, clonotype clustering and error correction. A nonparametric unseen species model with Euler transformation was used to estimate lower-bound total TCR beta diversity. The public reads were reanalyzed by TCRdb: fastp trimming at Q25, MiXCR alignment, in-frame beta chains only. All rows with the same CDR3 protein become a single entry with the most common DNA and genes. The V and J calls come from TCRdb's annotation, not from the publication. For this sample the table gives 650,000 to 1,000,000 distinct CDR3 sequences, of which approximately 35% were detected only once. Clones ranked in the top ten supply around 13% of the sample.

Systemically healthy Caucasian individuals from Russia, approximately 39 in total and aged 6 to 90 years, were included as donors. Approximately 10 milliliters of peripheral blood were collected from each donor into EDTA-treated Vacutainer tubes. PBMCs were isolated by Ficoll-Paque density-gradient centrifugation, with at least 7 million obtained per sample. Trizol reagent was used to extract total RNA from PBMCs, with at least 5.5 micrograms per sample. For every donor, flow cytometry on a PBMC aliquot measured the percentage of naive CD45RAhigh/CD27high T cells. The junction carries 15 bases between V and J, which are trimmed by 4 bases and 8 bases respectively. Inclusive of the bounding cysteine and phenylalanine, the CDR3 is 14 residues long. The CDR3 DNA has 42 bases and is translated from base 1. With regard to this clonotype: There is no known antigen for this receptor. It has no much larger one-base neighbor in the sample; base qualities were not kept.

The chain is assembled from TRBV12-3 or TRBV12-4 and TRBJ2-1, with no confident D gene call. The receptor was derived from a man younger than 35 in good health. Sequenced material: blood. In nucleotide form, the sequence is TGTGCCAGCAGTTCAACCCTGATATGGGATGAGCAGTTCTTC. It is translated as CASSSTLIWDEQFF.